One sample yielded the 3 T cell receptor beta chains listed below, sequenced in a study of T cells in Graves' hyperthyroidism and ophthalmopathy. There were TCR beta CDR3 regions amplified from RNA transcripts. First-round RT-PCR of the TCR CDR3 relied on the HTBI primer set. MiXCR, run by TCRdb on the multiplex PCR reads, gives a single entry per CDR3 protein. Of some 600,000 distinct CDR3 sequences in the sample, around 14% are singletons; the top ten hold more than 5%. Sequences were obtained from blood. The receptor set was obtained from a woman aged 25 to 39 with Graves' hyperthyroidism that later progressed to Graves' ophthalmopathy.

The table lists this clonotype with a few counts. The J gene is TRBJ1-1, the V gene TRBV7-9; no reliable D call. This CDR3 has 13 amino acids. V was shortened by 7 bases and J by 3 bases, with 12 bases between the two germline ends. Germline-derived CDR1 and CDR2 are SEHNR and FQNEAQ (reference sequence). The CDR3 DNA follows: TGTGCCAGCAAAGAGGTGGCGGACACTGAAGCTTTCTTT. It translates to CASKEVADTEAFF.

This clonotype appeared many times. V is TRBV7-3 and J is TRBJ2-3, with TRBD1 matching over 9 bases. CDR1 SGHTA and CDR2 FQGTGA come from the germline V gene. This CDR3 contains 14 residues. In DNA, the CDR3 is TGTGCTTCTGGCCCTGGGACAGGGAAAAGTGCGCAGTATTTT. Translated, it gives CASGPGTGKSAQYF.

This clonotype was found many times. The chain employs TRBV11-2 and TRBJ2-7; D unclear. Germline V CDR1 and CDR2: SGHAT, FQNNGV. CDR3 length equals 14 residues. V was pared by 1 base and J by 4 bases, with 11 bases between. The CDR3 protein is CASSLASSIYEQYF. CDR3 in DNA: TGTGCCAGCAGCTTAGCCTCTAGTATATACGAGCAGTACTTC.